The present T cell receptor beta chain was sequenced within a study of beta chain features in type 1 diabetes. Sequencing targeted expressed TCRB transcripts, as all isolated RNA had been reverse transcribed. About 3.6 million reads were obtained on average from naive, central memory and regulatory T cell samples. Here immunoSEQ multiplex PCR was the method, and the copy in TCRdb shows in-frame clones only, minus some. The sample shows about half a million clones, over 25% of them seen only once. To note about this clone: Its antigen is as yet unknown.

Points from the study as a whole: Patients and controls would be equally affected if PCR favored shorter templates.

This CDR3 contains 13 residues. Trimming removed 4 bases from V and 3 bases from J, with 13 bases in between. In germline, CDR1 is SQVTM, CDR2 ANQGSEA. The sequenced sample consisted of naive CD4+ T cells from blood. This clonotype was obtained from a man aged 18 to 29 in good health. This chain uses TRBV29-1 with TRBJ2-7; D not resolved. The DNA for the CDR3 is TGCAGCGTTGTCTTAGAGGTAAACTACGAGCAGTACTTC. Its translation: CSVVLEVNYEQYF.